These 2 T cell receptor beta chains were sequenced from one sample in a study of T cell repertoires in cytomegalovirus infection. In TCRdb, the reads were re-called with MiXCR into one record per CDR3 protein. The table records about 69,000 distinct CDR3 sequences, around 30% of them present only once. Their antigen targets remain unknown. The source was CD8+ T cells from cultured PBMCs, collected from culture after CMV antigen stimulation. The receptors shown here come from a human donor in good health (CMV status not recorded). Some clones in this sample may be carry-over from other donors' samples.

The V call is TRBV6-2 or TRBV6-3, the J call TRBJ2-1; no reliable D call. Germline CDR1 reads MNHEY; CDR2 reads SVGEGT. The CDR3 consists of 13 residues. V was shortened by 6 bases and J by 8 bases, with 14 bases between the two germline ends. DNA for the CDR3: TGTGCCAGCAGCCAGAAAGGAAAGGATGAGCAGTTCTTC. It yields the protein CASSQKGKDEQFF.

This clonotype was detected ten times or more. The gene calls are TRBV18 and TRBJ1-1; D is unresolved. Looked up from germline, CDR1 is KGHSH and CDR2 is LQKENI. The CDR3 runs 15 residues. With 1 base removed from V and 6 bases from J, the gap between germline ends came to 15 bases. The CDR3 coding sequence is TGTGCCAGCTCACCACTCTGGGCAAGAAGGGCTGAAGCTTTCTTT. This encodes CASSPLWARRAEAFF. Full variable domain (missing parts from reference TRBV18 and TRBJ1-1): NAGVMQNPRHLVRRRGQEARLRCSPMKGHSHVYWYRQLPEEGLKFMVYLQKENIIDESGMPKERFSAEFPKEGPSILRIQQVVRGDSAAYFCASSPLWARRAEAFFGQGTRLTVV.